The present T cell receptor (beta chain) was sequenced within a study of early T cells in non-severe SARS-CoV-2 infection. Trimming cost V 5 bases and J 4 bases; bases outside gene matches: 9. The CDR3 contains 16 residues. In germline, CDR1 is DFQATT, CDR2 SNEGSKA (reference sequence). There are many counts of this clonotype. Individual cDNA molecules were tagged with unique molecular identifiers. A single record per CDR3 protein comes from TCRdb applying MiXCR to the 5' RACE reads. This sample has thousands of distinct CDR3 sequences, with around 4.8% found just once. Sequenced material: whole blood. V usage is TRBV20-1 and J usage is TRBJ2-5, with 14 bases aligning to TRBD2. The clonotype was recovered from an adult who was a healthcare worker with PCR-confirmed SARS-CoV-2 infection or an uninfected control (not recorded which). The CDR3 spells CSAFPGLAGDSETQYF. In nucleotides, the CDR3 is TGCAGTGCTTTCCCGGGACTAGCGGGAGATTCAGAGACCCAGTACTTC.